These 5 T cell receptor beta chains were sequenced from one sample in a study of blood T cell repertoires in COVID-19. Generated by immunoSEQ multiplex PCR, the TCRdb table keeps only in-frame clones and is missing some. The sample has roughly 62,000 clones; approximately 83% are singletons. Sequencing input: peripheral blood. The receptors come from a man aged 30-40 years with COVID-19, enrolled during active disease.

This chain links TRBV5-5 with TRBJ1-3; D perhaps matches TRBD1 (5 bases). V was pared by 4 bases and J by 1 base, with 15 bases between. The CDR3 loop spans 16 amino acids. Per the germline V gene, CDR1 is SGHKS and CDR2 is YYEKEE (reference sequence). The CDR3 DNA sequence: TGTGCCAGCAGCCCATCCGGACAACTTTCTGGAAACACCATATATTTT. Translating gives CASSPSGQLSGNTIYF. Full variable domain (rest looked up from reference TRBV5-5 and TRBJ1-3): DAGVTQSPTHLIKTRGQQVTLRCSPISGHKSVSWYQQVLGQGPQFIFQYYEKEERGRGNFPDRFSARQFPNYSSELNVNALLLGDSALYLCASSPSGQLSGNTIYFGEGSWLTVV.

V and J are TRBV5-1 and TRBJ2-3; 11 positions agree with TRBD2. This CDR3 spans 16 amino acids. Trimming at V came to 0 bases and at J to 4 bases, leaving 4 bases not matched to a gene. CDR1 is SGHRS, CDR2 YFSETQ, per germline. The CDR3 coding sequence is TGCGCCAGCAGCTTGGCACTAGCGGGAGCGTCAGATACGCAGTATTTT. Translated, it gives CASSLALAGASDTQYF.

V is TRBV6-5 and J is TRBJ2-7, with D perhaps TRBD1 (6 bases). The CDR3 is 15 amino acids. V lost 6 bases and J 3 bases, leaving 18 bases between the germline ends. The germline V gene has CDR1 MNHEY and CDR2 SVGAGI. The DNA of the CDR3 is TGTGCCAGCAGAGGAATCCGGACAGCAGACTACGAGCAGTACTTC. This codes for CASRGIRTADYEQYF.

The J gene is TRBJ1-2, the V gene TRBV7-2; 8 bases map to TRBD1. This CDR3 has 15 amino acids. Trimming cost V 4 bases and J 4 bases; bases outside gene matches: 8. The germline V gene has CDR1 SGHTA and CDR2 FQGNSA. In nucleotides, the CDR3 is TGTGCCAGCAGCTCCATAACAGGGGGACCCTATGGCTACACCTTC. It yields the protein CASSSITGGPYGYTF.

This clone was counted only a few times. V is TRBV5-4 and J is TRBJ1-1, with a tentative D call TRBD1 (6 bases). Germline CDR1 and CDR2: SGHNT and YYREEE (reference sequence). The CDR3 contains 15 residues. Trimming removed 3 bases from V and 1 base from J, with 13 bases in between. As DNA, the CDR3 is TGTGCCAGCAGCTGGGGGCGCGTAGGGAACACTGAAGCTTTCTTT. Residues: CASSWGRVGNTEAFF.